These 24 T cell receptor beta chains were sequenced from one sample in a study of beta chain features in type 1 diabetes. Every isolated RNA sample was fully reverse transcribed, so sequencing captured expressed TCRB transcripts. TCRdb keeps only in-frame clones here, not all; method: immunoSEQ multiplex PCR. The sample holds hundreds of thousands of clones, over 12% seen once. What these receptors recognize is not known. Study conclusions and caveats: Moderately but significantly shorter TCRB CDR3s were found in Type 1 diabetes patients in all four CD4+ subsets.

The sequenced sample consisted of naive CD4+ T cells from blood. The receptors come from a man aged 18 to 29 with type 1 diabetes.

J is TRBJ2-7 and V is TRBV19, with D tentatively TRBD1 (6 bases). This CDR3 spans 15 amino acids. Trimming removed 2 bases from V and 3 bases from J, with 14 bases in between. Germline CDR1 and CDR2: LNHDA and SQIVND (reference sequence). In DNA, the CDR3 is TGTGCCAGTAGTATACGTCTCGACAGGATCTACGAGCAGTACTTC. This codes for CASSIRLDRIYEQYF.

As concerns this clone: Other DNA sequences in this sample translate to the same CDR3. CDR3 coding DNA: TGCAGCGTTGAGGGCAGGACGAGCACAGATACGCAGTATTTT. The encoded protein is CSVEGRTSTDTQYF. J is TRBJ2-3 and V is TRBV29-1; D remains unclear. This CDR3 contains 14 residues. Trimming shortened V by 3 bases and J by 0 bases, and 10 bases separated the two germline ends. CDR1 and CDR2 from the germline V gene are SQVTM and ANQGSEA.

The V and J genes are TRBV30 and TRBJ2-7; perhaps D is TRBD1 or TRBD2 (6 bases each). The ends were cut back, 2 bases at V and 6 bases at J, with 17 bases in the middle. The CDR3 spans 14 residues. Germline CDR1 and CDR2: GTSNPN and SVGIG (reference sequence). The CDR3 loop is CAWSLTYWGAEQYF. In nucleotides, the CDR3 is TGTGCCTGGAGTTTAACTTATTGGGGGGCCGAGCAGTACTTC.

Points on this clone: Other DNA sequences from this sample encode an identical CDR3 as well. V usage is TRBV2 and J usage is TRBJ2-1; tentative D call: TRBD1 (7 bases). The length of the CDR3 is 12 residues. CDR1 is SNHLY and CDR2 is FYNNEI in the germline V gene. The V gene lost 11 bases and the J gene lost 7 bases, with 15 bases spanning the gap. Here the CDR3 DNA reads TGTGCCTCTACAGGGGCGGGGAATGAGCAGTTCTTC. Amino acid sequence: CASTGAGNEQFF.

This clone was observed a few times. The chain uses TRBV29-1 and TRBJ1-2, with D possibly TRBD1 on 5 matching bases. CDR1 is SQVTM and CDR2 is ANQGSEA in the germline V gene. The CDR3 totals 12 residues. Between the trimmed V and J ends, which lost 8 bases and 3 bases, there was a span of 13 bases. Here the CDR3 DNA reads TGCAGCACCCAGGGTGTTGACTATGGCTACACCTTC. Translating it yields CSTQGVDYGYTF.

This rearrangement joins TRBV2 to TRBJ2-5, with D tentatively TRBD2 (5 bases). The CDR3 loop spans 13 amino acids. V lost 4 bases and J lost 3, with 9 bases in between. Germline CDR1 reads SNHLY; CDR2 reads FYNNEI. Written as DNA, the CDR3 is TGTGCCAGCAGTGCGGGGTTCAAAGAGACCCAGTACTTC. Encoded protein: CASSAGFKETQYF. Full variable domain (missing parts from reference TRBV2 and TRBJ2-5): EPEVTQTPSHQVTQMGQEVILRCVPISNHLYFYWYRQILGQKVEFLVSFYNNEISEKSEIFDDQFSVERPDGSNFTLKIRSTKLEDSAMYFCASSAGFKETQYFGPGTRLLVL.

This clone was detected only a few times. The rearrangement joins TRBV7-9 to TRBJ2-1; possible D gene TRBD1, 5 bases. This CDR3 comprises 11 residues. V was cut by 7 bases and J by 14 bases, with 15 bases left in between. Germline values: CDR1 SEHNR, CDR2 FQNEAQ (reference sequence). The CDR3, as DNA: TGTGCCAGCACTATAGGGCAGGGAAAGTTCTTC. Protein product: CASTIGQGKFF. The full variable domain, its missing parts supplied by reference TRBV7-9 and TRBJ2-1, is DTGVSQNPRHKITKRGQNVTFRCDPISEHNRLYWYRQTLGQGPEFLTYFQNEAQLEKSRLLSDRFSAERPKGSFSTLEIQRTEQGDSAMYLCASTIGQGKFFGPGTRLTVL.

In the case of this clone: This same CDR3 is encoded by further DNA sequences in the sample. The chain has TRBV30 and TRBJ1-1, with 8 bases matching TRBD1. The length of the CDR3 is 13 residues. V shed 5 bases, J shed 1 base, and the junction held 3 bases outside the gene matches. CDR1 GTSNPN and CDR2 SVGIG come from the germline V gene (reference sequence). The CDR3 bases are TGTGCCTGGGTAGGACAGGGGAACACTGAAGCTTTCTTT. Translated: CAWVGQGNTEAFF.

This clone was seen only a few times. V is TRBV7-2 and J is TRBJ2-7; D possibly matches TRBD1 or TRBD2 (6 bases each). Between the trimmed V and J ends, which lost 5 bases and 6 bases, there was a span of 20 bases. CDR1 and CDR2 (germline): SGHTA, FQGNSA. The CDR3 covers 15 residues. CDR3 coding DNA: TGTGCCAGCAGCCCTGCTCGGGGGCCTCAGGGCGAGCAGTACTTC. It yields the protein CASSPARGPQGEQYF.

Only a few counts were recorded for this clone. The CDR3 region has the DNA TGCGCCAGCAGCCTTGTCGGACTAGCCCCGAATGAGCAGTTCTTC. This encodes CASSLVGLAPNEQFF. The chain recombines TRBV4-1 with TRBJ2-1, with 8 bases identical to TRBD2. Germline CDR1 and CDR2: MGHRA and YSYEKL. V lost 4 bases and J lost 7; bases outside the gene matches: 9. The CDR3 contains 15 residues.

The V call is TRBV6-5, the J call TRBJ2-3; D is perhaps TRBD2 (7 bases). The CDR3 is 15 residues long. In germline, CDR1 is MNHEY, CDR2 SVGAGI. V lost 0 bases and J lost 4, with 11 bases in between. This CDR3 reads CASSYSGRGADTQYF. The CDR3 DNA is TGTGCCAGCAGTTACTCTGGGAGGGGGGCAGATACGCAGTATTTT.

The chain is built from TRBV28 and TRBJ2-5, with a tentative D call TRBD1 (5 bases). Germline V gives CDR1 MDHEN, CDR2 SYDVKM. V was shortened by 3 bases and J by 1 base, with 12 bases between the two germline ends. The CDR3 consists of 15 residues. CDR3 in amino acids: CASSFSPTAQETQYF. The CDR3 region has the DNA TGTGCCAGCAGTTTCTCCCCGACAGCCCAAGAGACCCAGTACTTC.

This clone was observed a handful of times. The chain combines TRBV7-9 with TRBJ2-7; weak D call: TRBD2 (7 bases). Germline V lookup: CDR1 SEHNR, CDR2 FQNEAQ (reference sequence). This CDR3 comprises 14 residues. Trimming removed 5 bases at V and 0 bases at J, with 11 bases between. CDR3 residues: CASSPGGTSYEQYF. The CDR3 coding sequence is TGTGCCAGCAGCCCGGGGGGCACCTCCTACGAGCAGTACTTC.

The chain employs TRBV7-6 and TRBJ2-5; the match to TRBD1 covers 10 bases. Germline trimming cut 5 bases from V and 2 bases from J; bases unmatched to any gene: 8. This CDR3 has 16 residues. Germline CDR1 is SGHVS and CDR2 is FNYEAQ. The CDR3 DNA sequence: TGTGCCAGCAGCCGCCCGGACAGGGGGGGGCAAGAGACCCAGTACTTC. Amino acid sequence: CASSRPDRGGQETQYF.

This clone has just a few counts. The V gene is TRBV30, the J gene TRBJ2-7; D might be TRBD1 or TRBD2, each matching 5 bases. Germline V gene data show CDR1 as GTSNPN and CDR2 as SVGIG (reference sequence). V gave up 2 bases and J gave up 9 bases, with 17 bases separating them. This CDR3 is built from 13 residues. CDR3 in amino acids: CAWSHPARGPQYF. The CDR3 DNA is TGTGCCTGGAGTCATCCAGCCCGGGGCCCGCAGTACTTC.

This chain uses TRBV18 with TRBJ2-7; 10 bases match TRBD2. The V gene's germline CDR1 is KGHSH and CDR2 LQKENI. This CDR3 is built from 15 residues. Trimming took 6 bases from V and 2 from J; bases not matched to a gene: 7. For the CDR3, the DNA is TGTGCCAGCTCCCTTGGGACTAGCGATACCTACGAGCAGTACTTC. It encodes CASSLGTSDTYEQYF. Based on the CDR3 plus reference TRBV18 and TRBJ2-7, the full variable domain is NAGVMQNPRHLVRRRGQEARLRCSPMKGHSHVYWYRQLPEEGLKFMVYLQKENIIDESGMPKERFSAEFPKEGPSILRIQQVVRGDSAAYFCASSLGTSDTYEQYFGPGTRLTVT.

This chain joins TRBV5-4 and TRBJ2-3; D is possibly TRBD2 (6 bases). This CDR3 spans 14 amino acids. The germline V gene has CDR1 SGHNT and CDR2 YYREEE (reference sequence). Trimming removed 5 bases at V and 3 bases at J, with 13 bases between. CDR3 DNA: TGTGCCAGCAGAGGGGATAGCGGTACAGATACGCAGTATTTT. This codes for CASRGDSGTDTQYF.

The chain links TRBV6-5 to TRBJ2-6, with unresolved D. The CDR3 contains 11 residues. Trimming took 5 bases from V and 17 from J, leaving 13 bases between them. The germline gives CDR1 MNHEY, CDR2 SVGAGI. In DNA, the CDR3 is TGTGCCAGCAGTACGTCTGGGATCTTGACTTTC. It translates to CASSTSGILTF.

The chain couples TRBV29-1 to TRBJ2-6; 7 nucleotides match TRBD2. The V and J ends lost 3 bases and 1 base, in that order; junction bases with no gene match: 0. The CDR3 runs 14 residues. CDR1 SQVTM and CDR2 ANQGSEA come from the germline V gene. The chain's CDR3 is CSVEGGSGANVLTF. CDR3 bases: TGCAGCGTTGAGGGAGGGTCTGGGGCCAACGTCCTGACTTTC. The full variable domain, completed using reference TRBV29-1 and TRBJ2-6, is SAVISQKPSRDICQRGTSLTIQCQVDSQVTMMFWYRQQPGQSLTLIATANQGSEATYESGFVIDKFPISRPNLTFSTLTVSNMSPEDSSIYLCSVEGGSGANVLTFGAGSRLTVL.

Here the CDR3 reads CAWRRSSGDSPLHF. The CDR3 DNA follows: TGTGCCTGGAGGAGATCCTCAGGGGATTCACCCCTCCACTTT. This chain joins TRBV30 and TRBJ1-6; D may be TRBD1 (6 bases). Germline V gives CDR1 GTSNPN, CDR2 SVGIG (reference sequence). Trimming shortened V by 3 bases and J by 8 bases, and 14 bases separated the two germline ends. The CDR3 sequence is 14 residues long.

This clone occurred a few times. This chain uses TRBV5-6 with TRBJ1-5; 7 positions match TRBD1. The CDR3 loop spans 16 amino acids. Germline CDR1 and CDR2: SGHDT and YYEEEE. The trim removed 3 bases at V and 5 bases at J, leaving 11 bases unmatched. CDR3 sequence: CASSSLEQGWDQPQHF. CDR3 DNA sequence: TGTGCCAGCAGCTCTCTCGAACAGGGGTGGGATCAGCCCCAGCATTTT.

CDR3 DNA: TGCGCCAGCAGCTTCGGGTTGGATGAGCAGTTCTTC. It yields the protein CASSFGLDEQFF. The chain employs TRBV5-1 and TRBJ2-1; D ambiguous. The CDR3 extends over 12 amino acids. Per germline, CDR1 SGHRS and CDR2 YFSETQ. V gave up 2 bases and J gave up 8 bases, with 8 bases separating them.

This sequence joins TRBV11-2 and TRBJ2-4, with D hard to call. CDR1 and CDR2 (germline): SGHAT, FQNNGV. The CDR3 contains 12 residues. V was cut by 3 bases and J by 7 bases, with 7 bases left in between. The CDR3 coding sequence is TGTGCCAGCAGCTTTTTTCCGAACATTCAGTACTTC. This encodes CASSFFPNIQYF.

The rearrangement links TRBV6-5 to TRBJ2-1; the match to TRBD2 covers 8 bases. The length of the CDR3 is 15 residues. Germline-derived CDR1 and CDR2 are MNHEY and SVGAGI. With V trimmed by 5 bases and J by 4 bases, 7 bases remained unmatched. The CDR3 DNA is TGTGCCAGCAGTAGCCTCACGGGGGGGTACAATGAGCAGTTCTTC. Amino acids: CASSSLTGGYNEQFF.